This section outlines one T cell receptor (beta chain) sequence together with its context. The data belong to a study of technical replicates of blood from a handful of donors. Here immunoSEQ multiplex PCR was the method, and the copy in TCRdb shows in-frame clones only, minus some. The table shows some 71,000 clones, with approximately 96% occurring only once. V was clipped by 5 bases and J by 4 bases, with 15 bases between them. Germline values: CDR1 SGHTA, CDR2 FQGNSA. This CDR3 has 15 amino acids. This rearrangement joins TRBV7-2 to TRBJ2-1; no firm D call. The clonotype was recovered from a human donor in good health. The sequencing sample was made of T cells isolated from PBMCs. The CDR3, as DNA: TGTGCCAGCAGCCCTTCTCCCTCCTTATACAATGAGCAGTTCTTC. Its translation is CASSPSPSLYNEQFF.